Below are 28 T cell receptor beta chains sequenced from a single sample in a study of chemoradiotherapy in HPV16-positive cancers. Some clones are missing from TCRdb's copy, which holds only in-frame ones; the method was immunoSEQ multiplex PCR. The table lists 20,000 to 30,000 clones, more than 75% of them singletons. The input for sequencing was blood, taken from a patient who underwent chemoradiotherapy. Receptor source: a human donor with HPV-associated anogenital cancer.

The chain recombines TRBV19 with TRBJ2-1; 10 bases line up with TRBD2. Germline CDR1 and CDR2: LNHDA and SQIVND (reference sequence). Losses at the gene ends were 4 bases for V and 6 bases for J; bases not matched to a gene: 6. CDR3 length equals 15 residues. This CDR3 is CASSTGTSAFNEQFF. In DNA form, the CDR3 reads TGTGCCAGTAGTACCGGGACTAGCGCGTTCAATGAGCAGTTCTTC.

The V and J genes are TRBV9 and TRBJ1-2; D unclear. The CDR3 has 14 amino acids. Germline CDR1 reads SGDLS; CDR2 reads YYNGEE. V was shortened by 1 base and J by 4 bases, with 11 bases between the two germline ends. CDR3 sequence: CASSVSVQSYGYTF. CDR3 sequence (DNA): TGTGCCAGCAGCGTATCAGTACAGTCCTATGGCTACACCTTC.

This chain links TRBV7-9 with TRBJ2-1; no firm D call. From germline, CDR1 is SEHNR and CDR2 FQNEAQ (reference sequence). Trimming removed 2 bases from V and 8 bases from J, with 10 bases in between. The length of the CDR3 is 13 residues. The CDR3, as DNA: TGTGCCAGCAGCTTAAATTCTAGGGATGAGCAGTTCTTC. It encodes CASSLNSRDEQFF.

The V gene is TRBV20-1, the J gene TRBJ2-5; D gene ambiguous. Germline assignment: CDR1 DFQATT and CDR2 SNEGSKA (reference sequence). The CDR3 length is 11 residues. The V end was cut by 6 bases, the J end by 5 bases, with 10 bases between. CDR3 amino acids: CSAPLGETQYF. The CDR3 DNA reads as TGCAGTGCCCCACTCGGGGAGACCCAGTACTTC.

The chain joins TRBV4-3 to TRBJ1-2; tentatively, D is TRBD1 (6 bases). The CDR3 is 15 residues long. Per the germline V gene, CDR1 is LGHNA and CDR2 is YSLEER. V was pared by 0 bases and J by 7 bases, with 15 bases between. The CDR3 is CASSQDSGRGAGYTF. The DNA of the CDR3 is TGCGCCAGCAGCCAAGATTCGGGCAGGGGAGCTGGCTACACCTTC.

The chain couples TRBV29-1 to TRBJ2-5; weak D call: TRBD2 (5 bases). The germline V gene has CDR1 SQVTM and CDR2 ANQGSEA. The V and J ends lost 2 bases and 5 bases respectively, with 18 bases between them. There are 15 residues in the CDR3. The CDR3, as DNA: TGCAGCGTTGAACACCCGGACGGCTCGGGGGAGACCCAGTACTTC. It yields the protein CSVEHPDGSGETQYF.

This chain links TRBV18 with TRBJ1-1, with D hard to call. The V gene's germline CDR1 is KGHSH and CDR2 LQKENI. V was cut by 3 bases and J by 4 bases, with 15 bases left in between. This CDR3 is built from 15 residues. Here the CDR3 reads CASSPPGWGATEAFF. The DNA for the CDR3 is TGTGCCAGCTCACCCCCGGGCTGGGGAGCCACTGAAGCTTTCTTT.

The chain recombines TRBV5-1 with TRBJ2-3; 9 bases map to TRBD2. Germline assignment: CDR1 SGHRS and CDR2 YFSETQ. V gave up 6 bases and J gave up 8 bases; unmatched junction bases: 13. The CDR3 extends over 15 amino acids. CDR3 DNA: TGCGCCAGCACTTCCGCGGGAGGGCCTGTAGGTACGCAGTATTTT. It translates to CASTSAGGPVGTQYF. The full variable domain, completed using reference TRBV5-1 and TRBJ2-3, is KAGVTQTPRYLIKTRGQQVTLSCSPISGHRSVSWYQQTPGQGLQFLFEYFSETQRNKGNFPGRFSGRQFSNSRSEMNVSTLELGDSALYLCASTSAGGPVGTQYFGPGTRLTVL.

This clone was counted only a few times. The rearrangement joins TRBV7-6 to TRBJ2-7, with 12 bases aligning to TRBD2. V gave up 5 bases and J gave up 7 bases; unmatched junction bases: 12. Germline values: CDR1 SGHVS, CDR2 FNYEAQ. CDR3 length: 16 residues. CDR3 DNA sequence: TGTGCCAGCAGCAAACTAGCGGGAGGCAATATTGATGAGCAGTACTTC. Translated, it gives CASSKLAGGNIDEQYF.

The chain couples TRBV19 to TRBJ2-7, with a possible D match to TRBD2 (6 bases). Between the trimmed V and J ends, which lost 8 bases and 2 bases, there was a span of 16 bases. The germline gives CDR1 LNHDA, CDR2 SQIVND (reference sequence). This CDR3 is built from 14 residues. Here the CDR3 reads CASDGGNRPYEQYF. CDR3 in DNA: TGTGCCAGTGACGGAGGGAATCGCCCCTACGAGCAGTACTTC.

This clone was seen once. CDR3 residues: CASRPGTANYGYTF. The CDR3 DNA is TGTGCCAGCAGGCCCGGGACAGCAAACTATGGCTACACCTTC. This chain uses TRBV6-5 with TRBJ1-2; 7 bases match TRBD1. With 6 bases clipped from V and 2 bases from J, the junction kept 6 bases outside the gene matches. This CDR3 contains 14 residues. The germline gives CDR1 MNHEY, CDR2 SVGAGI.

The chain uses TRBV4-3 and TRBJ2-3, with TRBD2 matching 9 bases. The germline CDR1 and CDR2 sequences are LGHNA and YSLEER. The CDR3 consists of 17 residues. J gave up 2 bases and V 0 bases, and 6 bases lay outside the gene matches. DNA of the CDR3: TGCGCCAGCAGCCAAGATCCTAGCGGGACCTTCACAGATACGCAGTATTTT. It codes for CASSQDPSGTFTDTQYF.

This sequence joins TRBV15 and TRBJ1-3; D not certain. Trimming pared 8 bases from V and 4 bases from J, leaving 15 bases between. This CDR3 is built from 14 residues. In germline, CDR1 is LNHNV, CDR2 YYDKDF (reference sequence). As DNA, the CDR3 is TGTGCCACCCAAACGAGGGCAGGAGGAAACACCATATATTTT. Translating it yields CATQTRAGGNTIYF.

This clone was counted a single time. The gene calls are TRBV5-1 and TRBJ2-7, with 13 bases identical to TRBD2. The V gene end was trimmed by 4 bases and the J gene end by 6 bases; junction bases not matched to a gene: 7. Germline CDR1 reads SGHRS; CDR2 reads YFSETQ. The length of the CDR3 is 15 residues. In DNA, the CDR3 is TGCGCCAGCAGCGACGCAACTAGCGGGAGGGTCGAGCAGTACTTC. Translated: CASSDATSGRVEQYF.

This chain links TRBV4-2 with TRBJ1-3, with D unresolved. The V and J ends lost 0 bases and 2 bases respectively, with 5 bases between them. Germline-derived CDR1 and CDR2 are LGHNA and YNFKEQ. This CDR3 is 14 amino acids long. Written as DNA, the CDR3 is TGTGCCAGCAGCCAAGATCCCACTGGAAACACCATATATTTT. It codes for CASSQDPTGNTIYF.

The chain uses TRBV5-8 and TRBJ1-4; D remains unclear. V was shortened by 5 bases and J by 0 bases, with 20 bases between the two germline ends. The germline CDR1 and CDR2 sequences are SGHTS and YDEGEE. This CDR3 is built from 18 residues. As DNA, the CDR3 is TGTGCCAGCAGACGTGATTGGTTTCCAGGAGCAACTAATGAAAAACTGTTTTTT. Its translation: CASRRDWFPGATNEKLFF.

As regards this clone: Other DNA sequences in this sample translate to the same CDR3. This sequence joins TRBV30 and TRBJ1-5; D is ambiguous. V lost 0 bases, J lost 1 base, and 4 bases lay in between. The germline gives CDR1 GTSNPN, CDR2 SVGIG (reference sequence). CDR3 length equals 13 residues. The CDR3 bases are TGTGCCTGGAGTGTAGGGAGCAATCAGCCCCAGCATTTT. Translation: CAWSVGSNQPQHF.

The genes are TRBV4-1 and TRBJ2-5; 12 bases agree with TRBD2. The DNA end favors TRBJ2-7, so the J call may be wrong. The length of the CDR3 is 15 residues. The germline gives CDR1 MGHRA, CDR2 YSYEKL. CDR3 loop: CASSRGLAGKYEQYF. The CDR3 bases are TGCGCCAGCAGCCGAGGACTAGCGGGGAAATACGAGCAGTACTTC.

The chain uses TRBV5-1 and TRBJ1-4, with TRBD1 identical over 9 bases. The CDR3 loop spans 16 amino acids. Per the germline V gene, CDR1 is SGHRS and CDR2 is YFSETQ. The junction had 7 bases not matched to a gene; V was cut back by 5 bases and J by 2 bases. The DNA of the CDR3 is TGCGCCAGCAGTTTACAGGGGGCCACGACTAATGAAAAACTGTTTTTT. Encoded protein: CASSLQGATTNEKLFF.

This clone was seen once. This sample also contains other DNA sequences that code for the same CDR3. The CDR3: CASSTSSYEQYF. The CDR3 region has the DNA TGTGCCAGCTCTACCTCCTCCTACGAGCAGTACTTC. J is TRBJ2-7 and V is TRBV6-5; no firm D call. The CDR3 extends over 12 amino acids. With 8 bases removed from V and 0 bases from J, the gap between germline ends came to 8 bases. The V gene's germline CDR1 is MNHEY and CDR2 SVGAGI.

Here the CDR3 DNA reads TGTGCCAGCTCACCTACGGGACAGGGGCGGAGGATACGGCAGTTCTTC. Its translation: CASSPTGQGRRIRQFF. V and J are TRBV18 and TRBJ2-1, with 10 positions matching TRBD1. Germline assignment: CDR1 KGHSH and CDR2 LQKENI. This CDR3 contains 16 residues. J lost 12 bases, V lost 3 bases, and 14 bases had no gene match. Supplemented by reference TRBV18 and TRBJ2-1, the full variable domain reads NAGVMQNPRHLVRRRGQEARLRCSPMKGHSHVYWYRQLPEEGLKFMVYLQKENIIDESGMPKERFSAEFPKEGPSILRIQQVVRGDSAAYFCASSPTGQGRRIRQFFGPGTRLTVL.

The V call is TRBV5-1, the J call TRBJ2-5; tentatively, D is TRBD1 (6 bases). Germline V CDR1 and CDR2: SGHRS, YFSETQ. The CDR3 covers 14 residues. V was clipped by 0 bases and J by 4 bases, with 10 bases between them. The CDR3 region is CASSLVPGVETQYF. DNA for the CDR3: TGCGCCAGCAGCTTGGTTCCAGGGGTAGAGACCCAGTACTTC.

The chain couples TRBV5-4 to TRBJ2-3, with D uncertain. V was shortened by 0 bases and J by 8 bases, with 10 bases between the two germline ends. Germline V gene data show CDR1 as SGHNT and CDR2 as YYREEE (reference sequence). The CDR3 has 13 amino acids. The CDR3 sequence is CASSLDGYLTQYF. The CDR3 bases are TGTGCCAGCAGCTTGGACGGCTACCTTACGCAGTATTTT.

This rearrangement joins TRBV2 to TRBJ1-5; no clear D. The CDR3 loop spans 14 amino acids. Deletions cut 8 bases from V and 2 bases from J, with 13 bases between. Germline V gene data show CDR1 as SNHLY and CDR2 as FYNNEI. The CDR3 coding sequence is TGTGCCAGCTTACTAGACATTGGCAATCAGCCCCAGCATTTT. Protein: CASLLDIGNQPQHF. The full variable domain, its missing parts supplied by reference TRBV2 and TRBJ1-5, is EPEVTQTPSHQVTQMGQEVILRCVPISNHLYFYWYRQILGQKVEFLVSFYNNEISEKSEIFDDQFSVERPDGSNFTLKIRSTKLEDSAMYFCASLLDIGNQPQHFGDGTRLSIL.

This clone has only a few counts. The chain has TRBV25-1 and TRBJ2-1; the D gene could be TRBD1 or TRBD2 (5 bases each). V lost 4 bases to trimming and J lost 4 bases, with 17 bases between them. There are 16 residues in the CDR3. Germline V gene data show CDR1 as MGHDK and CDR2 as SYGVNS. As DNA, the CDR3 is TGTGCCAGCAGTGGGGGTATGGGGGTCCTGTACAATGAGCAGTTCTTC. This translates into CASSGGMGVLYNEQFF.

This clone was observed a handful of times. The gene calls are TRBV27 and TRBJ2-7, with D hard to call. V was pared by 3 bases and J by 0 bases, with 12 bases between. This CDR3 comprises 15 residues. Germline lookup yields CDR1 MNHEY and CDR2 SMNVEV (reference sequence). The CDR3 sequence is CASSFRTTSSYEQYF. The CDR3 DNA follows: TGTGCCAGCAGTTTTCGTACGACCAGCTCCTACGAGCAGTACTTC.

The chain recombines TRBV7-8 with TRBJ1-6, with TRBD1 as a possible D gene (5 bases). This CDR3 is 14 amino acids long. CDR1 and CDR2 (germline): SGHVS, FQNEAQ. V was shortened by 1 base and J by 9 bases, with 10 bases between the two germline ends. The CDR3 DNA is TGTGCCAGCAGCTTAGGCAGGGAGGGTTCACCCCTCCACTTT. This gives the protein CASSLGREGSPLHF.

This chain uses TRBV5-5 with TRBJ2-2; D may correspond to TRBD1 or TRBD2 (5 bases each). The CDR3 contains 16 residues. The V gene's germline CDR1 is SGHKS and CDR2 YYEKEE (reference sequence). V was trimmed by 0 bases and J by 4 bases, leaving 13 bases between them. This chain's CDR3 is CASSLGAGRGTGELFF. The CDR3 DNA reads TGTGCCAGCAGCTTGGGTGCGGGTAGGGGCACCGGGGAGCTGTTTTTT.